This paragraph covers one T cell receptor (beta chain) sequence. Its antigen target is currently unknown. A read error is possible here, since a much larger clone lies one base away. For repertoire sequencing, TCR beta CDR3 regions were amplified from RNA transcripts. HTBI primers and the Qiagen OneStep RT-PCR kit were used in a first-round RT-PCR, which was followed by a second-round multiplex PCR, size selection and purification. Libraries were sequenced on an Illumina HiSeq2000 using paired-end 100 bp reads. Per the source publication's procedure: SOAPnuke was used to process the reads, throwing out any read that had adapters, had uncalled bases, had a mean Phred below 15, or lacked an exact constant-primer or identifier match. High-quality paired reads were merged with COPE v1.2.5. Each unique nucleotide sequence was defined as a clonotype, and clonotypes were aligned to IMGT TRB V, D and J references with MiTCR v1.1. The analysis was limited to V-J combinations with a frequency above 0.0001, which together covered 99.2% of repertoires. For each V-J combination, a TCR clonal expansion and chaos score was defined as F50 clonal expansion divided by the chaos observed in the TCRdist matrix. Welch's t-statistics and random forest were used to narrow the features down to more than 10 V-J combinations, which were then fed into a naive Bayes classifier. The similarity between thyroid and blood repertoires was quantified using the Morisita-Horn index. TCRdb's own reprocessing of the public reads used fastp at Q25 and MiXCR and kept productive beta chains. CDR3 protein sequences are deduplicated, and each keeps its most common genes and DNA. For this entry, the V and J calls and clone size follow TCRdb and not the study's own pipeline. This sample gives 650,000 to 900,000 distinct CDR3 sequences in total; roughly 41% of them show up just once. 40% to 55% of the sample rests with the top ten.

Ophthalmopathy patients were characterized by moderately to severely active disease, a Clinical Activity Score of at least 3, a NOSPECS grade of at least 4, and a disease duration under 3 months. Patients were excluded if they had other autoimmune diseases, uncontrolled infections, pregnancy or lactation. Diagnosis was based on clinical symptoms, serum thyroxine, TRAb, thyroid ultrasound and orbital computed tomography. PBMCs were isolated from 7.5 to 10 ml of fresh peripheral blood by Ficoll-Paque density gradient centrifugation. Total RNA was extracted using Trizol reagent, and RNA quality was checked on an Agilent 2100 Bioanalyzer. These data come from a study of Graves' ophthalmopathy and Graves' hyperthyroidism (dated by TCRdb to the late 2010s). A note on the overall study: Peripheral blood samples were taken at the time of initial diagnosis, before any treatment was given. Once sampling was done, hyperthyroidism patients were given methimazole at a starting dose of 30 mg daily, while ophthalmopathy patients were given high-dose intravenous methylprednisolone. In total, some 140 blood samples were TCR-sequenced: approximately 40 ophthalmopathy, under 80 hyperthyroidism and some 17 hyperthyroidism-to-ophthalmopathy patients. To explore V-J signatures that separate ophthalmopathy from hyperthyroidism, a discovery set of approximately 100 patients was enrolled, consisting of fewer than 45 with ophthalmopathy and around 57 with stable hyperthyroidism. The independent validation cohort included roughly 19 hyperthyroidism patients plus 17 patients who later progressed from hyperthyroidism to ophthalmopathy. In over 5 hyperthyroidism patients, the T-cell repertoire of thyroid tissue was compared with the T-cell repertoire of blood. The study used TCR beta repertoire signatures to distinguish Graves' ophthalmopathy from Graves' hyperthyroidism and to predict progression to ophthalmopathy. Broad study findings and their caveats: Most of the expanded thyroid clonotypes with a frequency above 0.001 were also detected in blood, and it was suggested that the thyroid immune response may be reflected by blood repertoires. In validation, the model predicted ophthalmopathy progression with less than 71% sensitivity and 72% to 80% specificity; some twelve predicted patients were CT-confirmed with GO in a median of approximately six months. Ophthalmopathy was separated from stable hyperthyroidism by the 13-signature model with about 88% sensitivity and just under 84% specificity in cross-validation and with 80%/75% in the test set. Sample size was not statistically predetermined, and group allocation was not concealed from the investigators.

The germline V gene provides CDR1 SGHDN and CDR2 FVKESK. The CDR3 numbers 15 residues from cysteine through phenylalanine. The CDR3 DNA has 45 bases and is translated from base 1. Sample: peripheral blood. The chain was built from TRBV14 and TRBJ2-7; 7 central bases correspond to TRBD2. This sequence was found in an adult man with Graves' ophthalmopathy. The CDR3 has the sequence CASSPFAGDSYERYF. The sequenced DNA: TGTGCCAGCAGCCCTTTTGCGGGGGACTCCTACGAGCGGTACTTC.